A single sample gave rise to the 21 T cell receptor beta chains below, sequenced in a study of cytomegalovirus exposure and HLA in healthy donors. Sequenced by immunoSEQ multiplex PCR; TCRdb stores in-frame clones only, minus some. The repertoire has over 200,000 clones, about 86% of them found once; the top ten carry 2.9%. The material sequenced was PBMCs. These receptors were obtained from a woman aged 18-30 years in good health and CMV-seronegative.

The V gene is TRBV2, the J gene TRBJ2-7; D perhaps matches TRBD2 (5 bases). The CDR3 length is 15 residues. Germline V gives CDR1 SNHLY, CDR2 FYNNEI. V gave up 7 bases and J gave up 0 bases, with 16 bases separating them. CDR3 DNA sequence: TGTGCCAGCACCTGGGAGAGTTTGAGCTCCTACGAGCAGTACTTC. Translated, it gives CASTWESLSSYEQYF.

This chain connects TRBV28 to TRBJ2-7; 10 nucleotides line up with TRBD1. From germline, CDR1 is MDHEN and CDR2 SYDVKM. V dropped 1 base and J dropped 7; count of bases not matched to a gene: 1. The CDR3 totals 13 residues. The CDR3 bases are TGTGCCAGCAGTTTATTGGACAGGGGGGAGCAGTACTTC. Its protein is CASSLLDRGEQYF.

This clone has a handful of counts. This chain uses TRBV19 with TRBJ2-7; possibly TRBD2 for D (5 bases). V was pared by 7 bases and J by 3 bases, with 13 bases between. Germline CDR1 and CDR2: LNHDA and SQIVND (reference sequence). The CDR3 extends over 13 amino acids. Here the CDR3 reads CASMYSEGYEQYF. The CDR3 DNA reads as TGTGCCAGTATGTACTCCGAGGGCTACGAGCAGTACTTC.

The rearrangement links TRBV28 to TRBJ2-1; 9 bases align to TRBD2. J was trimmed by 7 bases and V by 6 bases; bases with no gene match: 13. This CDR3 has 16 residues. Per germline, CDR1 MDHEN and CDR2 SYDVKM. The CDR3 DNA follows: TGTGCCAGCAGCCCGACCTTAGGCGGGAGGGCGAATGAGCAGTTCTTC. Translating gives CASSPTLGGRANEQFF.

CDR3 sequence (DNA): TGTGCCATCACCGGGACAGGAGGGAACACCGGGGAGCTGTTTTTT. This translates into CAITGTGGNTGELFF. This chain uses TRBV2 with TRBJ2-2; 8 positions match TRBD1. With V trimmed by 10 bases and J by 1 base, 8 bases remained unmatched. Germline CDR1 SNHLY, CDR2 FYNNEI. The CDR3 runs to 15 residues.

This chain links TRBV19 with TRBJ1-1; 10 bases agree with TRBD1. Trimming at V came to 2 bases and at J to 3 bases, leaving 3 bases not matched to a gene. Looked up from germline, CDR1 is LNHDA and CDR2 is SQIVND (reference sequence). The CDR3 is 15 amino acids. Here the CDR3 DNA reads TGTGCCAGTAGTATACGGGACAGGGGAGACACTGAAGCTTTCTTT. It translates to CASSIRDRGDTEAFF.

J is TRBJ2-3 and V is TRBV5-1, with a possible D match to TRBD1 (6 bases). With 6 bases removed from V and 0 bases from J, the gap between germline ends came to 17 bases. There are 16 residues in the CDR3. CDR1 and CDR2 from the germline V gene are SGHRS and YFSETQ. The CDR3 bases are TGCGCCAGCAAGAGACTTACAGGGTCTAGCACAGATACGCAGTATTTT. Encoded protein: CASKRLTGSSTDTQYF.

J is TRBJ2-2 and V is TRBV10-3; 7 bases match TRBD1. There are 17 residues in the CDR3. The germline V gene has CDR1 ENHRY and CDR2 SYGVKD. Trimming at V came to 0 bases and at J to 0 bases, leaving 4 bases not matched to a gene. CDR3 bases: TGTGCCATCAGTGAGTCCGACAGGGATCCGAACACCGGGGAGCTGTTTTTT. Protein sequence: CAISESDRDPNTGELFF.

This sequence joins TRBV7-9 and TRBJ2-7, with D hard to call. V was pared by 2 bases and J by 3 bases, with 11 bases between. The CDR3 contains 14 residues. The germline gives CDR1 SEHNR, CDR2 FQNEAQ (reference sequence). The DNA of the CDR3 is TGTGCCAGCAGCTTACGGAGCTCCGTCTACGAGCAGTACTTC. The encoded protein is CASSLRSSVYEQYF.

V is TRBV2 and J is TRBJ2-1, with a weak D call TRBD2 (5 bases). CDR3 length: 13 residues. Looked up from germline, CDR1 is SNHLY and CDR2 is FYNNEI. Trimming left V 8 bases short and J 8 bases short, with 16 bases between. The CDR3 nucleotides read TGTGCCAGCCTAGAAGAGGGTGTCGATGAGCAGTTCTTC. It encodes CASLEEGVDEQFF.

The genes are TRBV5-1 and TRBJ2-5; 7 nucleotides agree with TRBD1. CDR3 length equals 15 residues. J lost 3 bases, V lost 0 bases, and 5 bases had no gene match. Per the germline V gene, CDR1 is SGHRS and CDR2 is YFSETQ. The CDR3 loop is CASSLAPGGEETQYF. In nucleotides, the CDR3 is TGCGCCAGCAGCTTGGCTCCAGGGGGAGAAGAGACCCAGTACTTC.

The table lists this clone with a count of one. The rearrangement joins TRBV6-5 to TRBJ1-2, with a tentative D call TRBD1 (6 bases). Germline V gene lookup returns CDR1 MNHEY and CDR2 SVGAGI. The V and J ends lost 2 bases and 4 bases respectively, with 11 bases between them. This CDR3 comprises 14 residues. The DNA of the CDR3 is TGTGCCAGCAGTTACAGGGGGACACCCTATGGCTACACCTTC. Translating gives CASSYRGTPYGYTF.

The genes are TRBV6-6 and TRBJ2-5, with unresolved D. CDR3 length: 12 residues. Germline V CDR1 and CDR2: MNHNY, SVGAGI (reference sequence). V gave up 3 bases and J gave up 5 bases, with 7 bases separating them. The CDR3 region has the DNA TGTGCCAGCAGTTATACTGCCGAGACCCAGTACTTC. It translates to CASSYTAETQYF.

The chain combines TRBV28 with TRBJ2-3; tentatively, D is TRBD1 (6 bases). V was shortened by 3 bases and J by 2 bases, with 12 bases between the two germline ends. Germline loops: CDR1 MDHEN, CDR2 SYDVKM. The CDR3 is made up of 15 amino acids. The CDR3 here is CASSFSTGYTDTQYF. The CDR3 DNA reads as TGTGCCAGCAGTTTTTCGACAGGATACACAGATACGCAGTATTTT.

The chain employs TRBV6-6 and TRBJ2-7; 7 nucleotides agree with TRBD2. This CDR3 is 15 amino acids long. Germline V lookup: CDR1 MNHNY, CDR2 SVGAGI (reference sequence). Trimming took 7 bases from V and 1 from J; bases not matched to a gene: 10. CDR3 loop: CASTGTGLVSYEQYF. CDR3 in DNA: TGTGCCAGCACGGGGACTGGACTAGTTTCCTACGAGCAGTACTTC.

This chain connects TRBV6-6 to TRBJ2-1; D perhaps matches TRBD1 (6 bases). Trimming took off 0 bases at V and 3 bases at J, with 12 bases between the two ends. Germline CDR1 MNHNY, CDR2 SVGAGI (reference sequence). The CDR3 length is 16 residues. The CDR3 is CASSYSFGQNYNEQFF. CDR3 nucleotide sequence: TGTGCCAGCAGTTACTCTTTCGGACAGAACTACAATGAGCAGTTCTTC.

The V gene is TRBV5-6, the J gene TRBJ2-3; no reliable D call. Germline CDR1 is SGHDT and CDR2 is YYEEEE. CDR3 length: 14 residues. Trimming left V 0 bases short and J 1 base short, with 6 bases between. Here the CDR3 reads CASSLARGTDTQYF. CDR3 in DNA: TGTGCCAGCAGCTTGGCCCGGGGCACAGATACGCAGTATTTT.

This rearrangement joins TRBV11-2 to TRBJ2-7, with 9 bases aligning to TRBD1. The trim removed 0 bases at V and 5 bases at J, leaving 11 bases unmatched. The germline CDR1 and CDR2 sequences are SGHAT and FQNNGV. This CDR3 region has 17 residues. The CDR3 here is CASSLDWGRDRVDEQYF. CDR3 in DNA: TGTGCCAGCAGCTTAGATTGGGGCCGGGACAGGGTCGACGAGCAGTACTTC.

J is TRBJ2-7 and V is TRBV12-1; TRBD2 reflects the table's D call only, with no check against the DNA. TRBV12-1 is recorded as a pseudogene. This CDR3 region has 11 residues. The CDR3 loop reads CASLKVREQYF. CDR3 DNA: TGTGCCAGCCTAAAAGTGCGTGAGCAGTACTTC.

This chain joins TRBV28 and TRBJ2-7; weak D call: TRBD1 (7 bases). Germline values: CDR1 MDHEN, CDR2 SYDVKM. The V gene lost 2 bases and the J gene lost 0 bases, with 20 bases spanning the gap. This CDR3 spans 18 amino acids. The CDR3 spells CASSLPGTNQGGSYEQYF. As DNA, the CDR3 is TGTGCCAGCAGTTTACCCGGCACAAATCAGGGGGGCTCCTACGAGCAGTACTTC. The complete variable domain, with remaining parts taken from reference TRBV28 and TRBJ2-7, reads DVKVTQSSRYLVKRTGEKVFLECVQDMDHENMFWYRQDPGLGLRLIYFSYDVKMKEKGDIPEGYSVSREKKERFSLILESASTNQTSMYLCASSLPGTNQGGSYEQYFGPGTRLTVT.

This chain connects TRBV4-1 to TRBJ2-7, with D possibly TRBD2 on 6 matching bases. Germline V lookup: CDR1 MGHRA, CDR2 YSYEKL. Trimming took off 0 bases at V and 5 bases at J, with 17 bases between the two ends. The CDR3 extends over 16 amino acids. CDR3: CASSQDPRVSGDEQYF. The DNA for the CDR3 is TGCGCCAGCAGCCAAGACCCCAGGGTTTCGGGGGACGAGCAGTACTTC.